This TCR beta chain was sequenced for a study of blood T cell repertoires in COVID-19 (dated by TCRdb to about 2020). Regarding the complete study: Collaborator samples came from the United States, Italy and Spain and covered acute and convalescent phases of COVID-19. The material from the prospective study consisted of cDNA or gDNA derived from T cells, B-cell-depleted T cells, or PBMCs. The dataset comprised deeply sampled blood TCRbeta repertoires from subjects exposed to, actively infected with, or recovered from COVID-19. The repertoires were released in a freely available public database intended as a resource for research on the immune response to SARS-CoV-2. Samples were obtained from the ongoing ImmuneRACE study (first 160 participants) and from approximately 1,200 subjects provided by 6 global collaborators. A de-identified subject ID, COVID-19 status, age in years and sex were almost always included in the sample metadata. Where HLA class I and class II types were available, the types were taken from metadata supplied by the sample provider, not from assay-based typing. Overall results and qualifications from the work: How much clinical and demographic metadata was included differed by source and by participant, and the metadata was provided uncurated.

The CDR3 numbers 16 residues from cysteine through phenylalanine. Here the CDR3 DNA is all that survives: 48 bases in frame from base 1. Trimming takes 2 bases from V and 1 base from J, and the germline ends sit 14 bases apart. CDR1 and CDR2, looked up from the germline V gene, are MGHRA and YSYEKL. Collaborating institutions collected whole blood in K2EDTA tubes following their own protocols. For TCRbeta analysis, collaborators shipped samples as frozen whole blood, isolated PBMCs, or DNA extracted from either of those sample types. TCRbeta CDR3 regions were amplified from genomic DNA by means of the immunoSEQ Assay, a bias-controlled multiplex PCR. The authors' pipeline ran thus. Within the assay, amplification of reference gene primers was used to estimate how many nucleated cells each sample contained. To quantify the absolute abundance of each unique TCRbeta CDR3 rearrangement, sequence reads were collapsed and filtered. For each sample, productive Simpson clonality was calculated as the square root of Simpson's diversity index across productive rearrangements. In TCRdb, the immuneACCESS table is reduced to in-frame sequences with V and J assigned. These tables do not hold every clone; where another copy was compared, an unresolved V gene accounts for under half, and the others remain unexplained. V, J and clone size were drawn from that table, and D and trimming were deduced from the DNA. The sample records fewer than 500,000 clones, about four fifths of which are singletons. Of the sample, around 1% falls within the top ten clones.

On this clone: Its binding antigen is unknown. Base qualities are missing; no much larger clone stands one base away.

The sequenced sample was peripheral blood. This sequence uses TRBV4-1 and TRBJ1-1, with no reliable assignment of the D segment. The receptor was derived from a human donor with acute or convalescent COVID-19. The donor label of this sample is uncertain. Read as DNA, the sequence is TGCGCCAGCAGCCAAAATCCCGGAGTCGAGAACACTGAAGCTTTCTTT. It codes for CASSQNPGVENTEAFF.